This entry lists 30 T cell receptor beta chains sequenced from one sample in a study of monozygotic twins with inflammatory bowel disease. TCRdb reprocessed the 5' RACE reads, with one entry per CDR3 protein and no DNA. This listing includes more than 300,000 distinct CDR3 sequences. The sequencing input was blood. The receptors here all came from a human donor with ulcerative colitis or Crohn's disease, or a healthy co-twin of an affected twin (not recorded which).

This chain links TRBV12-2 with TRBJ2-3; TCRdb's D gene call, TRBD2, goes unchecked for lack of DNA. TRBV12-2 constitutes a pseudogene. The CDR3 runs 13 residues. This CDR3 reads CASRSVRRCGQYF.

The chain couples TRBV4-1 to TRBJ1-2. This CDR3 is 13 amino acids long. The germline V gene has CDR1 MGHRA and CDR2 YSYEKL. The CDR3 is CASSQPPTRGYTF.

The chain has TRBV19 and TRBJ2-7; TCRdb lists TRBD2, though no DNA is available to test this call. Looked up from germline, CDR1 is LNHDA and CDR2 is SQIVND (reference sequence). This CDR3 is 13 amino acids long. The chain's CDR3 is CASSIGGAYEQYF.

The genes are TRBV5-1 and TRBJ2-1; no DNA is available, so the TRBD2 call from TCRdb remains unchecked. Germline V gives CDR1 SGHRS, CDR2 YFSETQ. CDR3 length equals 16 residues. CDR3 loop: CASSLSGDSSYNEQFF.

The CDR3 protein is CSASTGNSNQPQHF. This sequence joins TRBV20-1 and TRBJ1-5; TCRdb proposes TRBD1, but this gene call is untestable without DNA. CDR1 DFQATT and CDR2 SNEGSKA come from the germline V gene (reference sequence). The CDR3 loop spans 14 amino acids.

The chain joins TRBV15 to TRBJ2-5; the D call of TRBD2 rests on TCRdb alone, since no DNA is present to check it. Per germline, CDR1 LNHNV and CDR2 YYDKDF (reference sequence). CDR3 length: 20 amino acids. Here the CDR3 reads CATSAPLLAGGPFYQETQYF.

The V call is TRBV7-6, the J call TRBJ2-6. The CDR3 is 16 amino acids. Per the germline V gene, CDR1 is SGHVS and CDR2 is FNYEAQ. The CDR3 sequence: CASSLWANSGANVLTF.

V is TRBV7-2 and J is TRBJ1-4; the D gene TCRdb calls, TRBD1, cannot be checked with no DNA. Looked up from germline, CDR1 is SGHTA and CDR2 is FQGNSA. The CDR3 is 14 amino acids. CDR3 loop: CASQEQGVREKLFF.

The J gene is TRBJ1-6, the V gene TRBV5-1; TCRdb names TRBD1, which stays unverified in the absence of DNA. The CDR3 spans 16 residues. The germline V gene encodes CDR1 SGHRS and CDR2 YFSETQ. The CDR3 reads CASSPDTPGDWSPLHF.

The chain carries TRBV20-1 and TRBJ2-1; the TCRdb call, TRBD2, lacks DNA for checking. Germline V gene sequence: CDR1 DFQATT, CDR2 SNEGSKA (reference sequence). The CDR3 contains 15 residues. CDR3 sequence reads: CSARPTSGLGNEQFF.

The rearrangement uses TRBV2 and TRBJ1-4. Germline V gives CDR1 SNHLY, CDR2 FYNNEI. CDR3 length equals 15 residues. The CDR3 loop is CASTRYREGREKLFF.

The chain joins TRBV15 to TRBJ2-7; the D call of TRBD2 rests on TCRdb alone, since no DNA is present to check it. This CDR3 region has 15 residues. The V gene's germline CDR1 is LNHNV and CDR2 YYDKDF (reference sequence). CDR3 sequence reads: CATSIPVSGAGVEYF.

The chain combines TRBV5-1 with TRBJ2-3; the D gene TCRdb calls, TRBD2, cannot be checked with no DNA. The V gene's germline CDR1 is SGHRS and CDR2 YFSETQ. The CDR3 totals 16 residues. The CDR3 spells CASSLAVGGGTDTQYF.

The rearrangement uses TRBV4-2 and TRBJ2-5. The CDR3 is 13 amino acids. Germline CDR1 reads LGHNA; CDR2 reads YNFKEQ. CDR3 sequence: CASSHPKGETQYF.

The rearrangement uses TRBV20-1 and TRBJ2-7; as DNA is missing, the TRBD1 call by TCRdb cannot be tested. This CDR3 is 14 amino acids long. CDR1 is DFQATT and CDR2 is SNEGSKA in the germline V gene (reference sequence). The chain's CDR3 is CSARDQGQSYEQYF.

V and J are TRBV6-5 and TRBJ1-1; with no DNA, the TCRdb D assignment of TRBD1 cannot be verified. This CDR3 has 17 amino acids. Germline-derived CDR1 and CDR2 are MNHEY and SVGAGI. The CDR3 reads CASSYSLYGTPNTEAFF.

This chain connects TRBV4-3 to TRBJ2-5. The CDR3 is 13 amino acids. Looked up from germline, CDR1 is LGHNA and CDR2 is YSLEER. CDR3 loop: CASSQTERETQYF.

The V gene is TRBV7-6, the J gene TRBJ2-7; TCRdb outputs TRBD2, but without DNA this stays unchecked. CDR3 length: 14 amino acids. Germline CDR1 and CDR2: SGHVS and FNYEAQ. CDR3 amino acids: CASSKGGDSDEQYF.

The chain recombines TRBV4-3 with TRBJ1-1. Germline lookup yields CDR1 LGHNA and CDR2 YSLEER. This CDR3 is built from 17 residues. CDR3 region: CASSQGAGEGRRSEAFF.

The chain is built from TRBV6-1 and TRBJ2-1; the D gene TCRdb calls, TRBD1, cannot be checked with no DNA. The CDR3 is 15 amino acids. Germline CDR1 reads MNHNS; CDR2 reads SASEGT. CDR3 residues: CASRRWGQAYNEQFF.

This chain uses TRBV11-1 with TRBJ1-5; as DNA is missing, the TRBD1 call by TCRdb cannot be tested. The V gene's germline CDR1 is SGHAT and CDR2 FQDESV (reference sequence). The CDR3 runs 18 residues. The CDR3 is CASSPGRDRGSGDQPQHF.

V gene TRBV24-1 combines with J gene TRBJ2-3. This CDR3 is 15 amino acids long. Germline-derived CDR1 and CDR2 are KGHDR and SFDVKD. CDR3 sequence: CATSDLGSNTDTQYF.

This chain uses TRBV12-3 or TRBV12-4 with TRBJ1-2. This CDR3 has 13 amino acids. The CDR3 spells CASSLTLLSGYTF.

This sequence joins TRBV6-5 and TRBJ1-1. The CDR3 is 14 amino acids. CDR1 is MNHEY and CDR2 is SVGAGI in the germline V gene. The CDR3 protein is CVSSYRVPNTEAFF.

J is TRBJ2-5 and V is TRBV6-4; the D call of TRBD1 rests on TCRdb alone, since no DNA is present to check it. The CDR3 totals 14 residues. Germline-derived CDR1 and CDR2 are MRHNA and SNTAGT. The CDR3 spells CASSDSTGGETQYF.

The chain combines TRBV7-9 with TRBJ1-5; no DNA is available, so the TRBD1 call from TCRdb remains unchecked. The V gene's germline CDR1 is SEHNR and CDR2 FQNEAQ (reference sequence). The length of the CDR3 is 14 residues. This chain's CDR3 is CAIQKGQGDQPQHF.

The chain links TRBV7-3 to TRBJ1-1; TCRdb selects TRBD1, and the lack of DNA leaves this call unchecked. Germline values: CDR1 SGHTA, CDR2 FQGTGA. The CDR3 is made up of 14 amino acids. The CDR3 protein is CASSRTGMNTEAFF. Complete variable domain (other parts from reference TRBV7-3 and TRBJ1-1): GAGVSQTPSNKVTEKGKYVELRCDPISGHTALYWYRQSLGQGPEFLIYFQGTGAADDSGLPNDRFFAVRPEGSVSTLKIQRTERGDSAVYLCASSRTGMNTEAFFGQGTRLTVV.

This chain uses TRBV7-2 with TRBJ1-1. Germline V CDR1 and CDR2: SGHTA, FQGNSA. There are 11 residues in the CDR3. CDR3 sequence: CASSARLGAFF.

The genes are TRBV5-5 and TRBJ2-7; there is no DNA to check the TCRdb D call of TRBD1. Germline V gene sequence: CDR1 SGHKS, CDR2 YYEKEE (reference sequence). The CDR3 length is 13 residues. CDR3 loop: CASWTGGPYEQYF.

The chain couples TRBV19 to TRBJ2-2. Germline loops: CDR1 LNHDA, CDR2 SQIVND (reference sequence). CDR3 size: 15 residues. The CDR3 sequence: CASSPTDLNTGELFF.